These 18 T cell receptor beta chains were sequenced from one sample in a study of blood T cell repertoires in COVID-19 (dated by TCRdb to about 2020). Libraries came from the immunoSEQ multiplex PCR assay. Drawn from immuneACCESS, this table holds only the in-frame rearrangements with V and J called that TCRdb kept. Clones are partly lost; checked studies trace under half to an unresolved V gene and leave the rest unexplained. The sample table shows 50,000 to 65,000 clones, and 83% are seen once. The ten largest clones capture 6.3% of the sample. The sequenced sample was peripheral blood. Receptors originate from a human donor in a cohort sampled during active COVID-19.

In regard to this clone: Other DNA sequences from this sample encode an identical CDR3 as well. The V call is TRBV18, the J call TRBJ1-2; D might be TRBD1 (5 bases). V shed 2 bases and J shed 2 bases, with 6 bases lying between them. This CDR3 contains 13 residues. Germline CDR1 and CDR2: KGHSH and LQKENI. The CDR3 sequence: CASSPDSNYGYTF. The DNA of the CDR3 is TGTGCCAGCTCACCAGACAGCAACTATGGCTACACCTTC.

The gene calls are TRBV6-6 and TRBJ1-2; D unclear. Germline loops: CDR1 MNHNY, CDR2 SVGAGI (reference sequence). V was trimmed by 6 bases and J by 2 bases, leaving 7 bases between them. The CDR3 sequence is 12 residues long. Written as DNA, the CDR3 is TGTGCCAGCAGGGCAGGCAACTATGGCTACACCTTC. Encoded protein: CASRAGNYGYTF.

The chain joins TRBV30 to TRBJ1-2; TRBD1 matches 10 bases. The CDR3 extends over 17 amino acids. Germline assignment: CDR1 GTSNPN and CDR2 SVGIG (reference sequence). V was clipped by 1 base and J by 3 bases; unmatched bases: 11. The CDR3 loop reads CAWSDPGQGPNHYGYTF. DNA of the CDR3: TGTGCCTGGAGTGACCCGGGACAGGGGCCAAACCACTATGGCTACACCTTC.

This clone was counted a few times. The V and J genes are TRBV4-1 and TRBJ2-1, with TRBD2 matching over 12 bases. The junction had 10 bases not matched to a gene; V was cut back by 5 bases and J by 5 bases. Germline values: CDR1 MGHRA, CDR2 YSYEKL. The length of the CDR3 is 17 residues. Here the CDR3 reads CASSSRLAGVTHNEQFF. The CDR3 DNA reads TGCGCCAGCAGCTCTAGACTAGCGGGAGTCACTCACAATGAGCAGTTCTTC.

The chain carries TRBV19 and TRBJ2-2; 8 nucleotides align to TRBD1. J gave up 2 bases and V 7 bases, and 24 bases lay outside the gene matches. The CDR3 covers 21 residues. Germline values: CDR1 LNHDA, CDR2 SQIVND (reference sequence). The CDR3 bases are TGTGCCAGTACCCCCGCTTTTAGCCTAGGACAGGGAAACCTTAACACCGGGGAGCTGTTTTTT. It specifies CASTPAFSLGQGNLNTGELFF.

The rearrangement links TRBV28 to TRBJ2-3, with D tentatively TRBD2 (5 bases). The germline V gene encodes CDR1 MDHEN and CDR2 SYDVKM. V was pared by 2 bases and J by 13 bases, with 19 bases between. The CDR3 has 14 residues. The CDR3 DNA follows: TGTGCCAGCAGTTTACCCGAGGGCGGCATAAAAAAGTATTTT. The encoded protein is CASSLPEGGIKKYF.

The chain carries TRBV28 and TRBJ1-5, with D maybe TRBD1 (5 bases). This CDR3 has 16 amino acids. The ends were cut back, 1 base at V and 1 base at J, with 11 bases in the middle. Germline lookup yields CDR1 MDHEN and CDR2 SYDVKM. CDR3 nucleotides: TGTGCCAGCAGTTTATTGGGGGGGATGAGCAATCAGCCCCAGCATTTT. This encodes CASSLLGGMSNQPQHF.

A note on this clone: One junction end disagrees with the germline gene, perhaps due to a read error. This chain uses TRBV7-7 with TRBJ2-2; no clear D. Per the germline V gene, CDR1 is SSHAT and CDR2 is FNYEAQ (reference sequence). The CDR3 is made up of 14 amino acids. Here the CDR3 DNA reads TGTGCTAGCAGCCCCCGCTCGGGCACCGGGGAGCTGTTTTTT. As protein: CASSPRSGTGELFF.

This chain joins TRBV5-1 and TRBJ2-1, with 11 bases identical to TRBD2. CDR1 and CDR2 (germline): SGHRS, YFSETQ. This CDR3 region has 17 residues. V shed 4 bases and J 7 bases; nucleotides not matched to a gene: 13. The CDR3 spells CASSQRGTSGGGNEQFF. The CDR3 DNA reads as TGCGCCAGCAGCCAACGCGGGACTAGCGGTGGTGGTAATGAGCAGTTCTTC.

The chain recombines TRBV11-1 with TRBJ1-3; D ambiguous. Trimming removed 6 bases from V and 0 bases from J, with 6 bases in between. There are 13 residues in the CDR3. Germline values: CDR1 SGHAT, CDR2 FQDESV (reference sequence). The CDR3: CASRLNSGNTIYF. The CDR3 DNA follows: TGTGCCAGCAGACTGAACTCTGGAAACACCATATATTTT.

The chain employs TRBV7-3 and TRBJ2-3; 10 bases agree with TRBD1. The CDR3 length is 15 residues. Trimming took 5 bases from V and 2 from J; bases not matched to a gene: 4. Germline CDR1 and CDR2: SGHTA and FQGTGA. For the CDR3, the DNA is TGTGCCAGCAGCCGGGGACAGGGGAACACAGATACGCAGTATTTT. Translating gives CASSRGQGNTDTQYF.

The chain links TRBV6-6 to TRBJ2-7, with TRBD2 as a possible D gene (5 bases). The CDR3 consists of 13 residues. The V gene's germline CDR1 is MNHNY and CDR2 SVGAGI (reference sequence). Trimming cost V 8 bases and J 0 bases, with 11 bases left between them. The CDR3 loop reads CASLAMYSYEQYF. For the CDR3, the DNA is TGTGCCAGCCTAGCAATGTACTCCTACGAGCAGTACTTC.

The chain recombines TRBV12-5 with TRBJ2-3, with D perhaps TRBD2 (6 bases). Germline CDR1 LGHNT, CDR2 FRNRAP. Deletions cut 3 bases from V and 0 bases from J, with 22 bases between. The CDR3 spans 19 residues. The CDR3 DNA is TGTGCTAGTGGTTTCCCCTACAGGCGGCTAGCGACTAGCACAGATACGCAGTATTTT. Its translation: CASGFPYRRLATSTDTQYF.

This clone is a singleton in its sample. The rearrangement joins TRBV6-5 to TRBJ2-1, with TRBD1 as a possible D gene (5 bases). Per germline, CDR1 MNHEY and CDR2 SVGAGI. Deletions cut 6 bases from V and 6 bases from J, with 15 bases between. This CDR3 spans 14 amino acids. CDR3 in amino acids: CASRVFYGANEQFF. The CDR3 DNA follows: TGTGCCAGCAGGGTTTTTTATGGGGCCAATGAGCAGTTCTTC.

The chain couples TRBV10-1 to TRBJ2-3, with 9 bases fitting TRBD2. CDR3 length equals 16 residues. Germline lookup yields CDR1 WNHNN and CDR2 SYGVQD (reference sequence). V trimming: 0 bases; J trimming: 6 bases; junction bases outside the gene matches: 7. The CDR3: CASSESRGLASDTQYF. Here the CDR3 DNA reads TGCGCCAGCAGTGAGTCCAGGGGACTAGCATCGGATACGCAGTATTTT.

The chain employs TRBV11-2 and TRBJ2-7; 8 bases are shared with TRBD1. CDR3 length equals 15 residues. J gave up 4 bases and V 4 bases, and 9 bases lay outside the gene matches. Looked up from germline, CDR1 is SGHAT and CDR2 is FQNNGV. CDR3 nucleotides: TGTGCCAGCAGCTGGGGGCCGGGACAGGAGTACGAGCAGTACTTC. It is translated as CASSWGPGQEYEQYF.

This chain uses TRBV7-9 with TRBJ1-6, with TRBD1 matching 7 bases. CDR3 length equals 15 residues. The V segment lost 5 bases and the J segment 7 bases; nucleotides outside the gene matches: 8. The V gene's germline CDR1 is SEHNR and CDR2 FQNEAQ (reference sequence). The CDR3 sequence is CASSPGTALNSPLHF. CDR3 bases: TGTGCCAGCAGCCCCGGGACAGCCCTCAATTCACCCCTCCACTTT. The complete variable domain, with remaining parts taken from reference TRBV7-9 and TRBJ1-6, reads DTGVSQNPRHKITKRGQNVTFRCDPISEHNRLYWYRQTLGQGPEFLTYFQNEAQLEKSRLLSDRFSAERPKGSFSTLEIQRTEQGDSAMYLCASSPGTALNSPLHFGNGTRLTVT.

CDR3 in DNA: TGTGCCAGCAGCCAAGATCCGAGGGTGGATGAGCAGTTCTTC. Its translation is CASSQDPRVDEQFF. V gene TRBV14 combines with J gene TRBJ2-1, with a weak D call TRBD2 (5 bases). Trimming stripped 0 bases from V and 8 bases from J, with 11 bases between. Looked up from germline, CDR1 is SGHDN and CDR2 is FVKESK. This CDR3 has 14 residues.